Each of the 17 T cell receptor beta chains below was sequenced from the same sample in a study of PD-L1 blockade in urothelial cancer. The repertoire was sequenced with immunoSEQ multiplex PCR; TCRdb's copy has only in-frame clones and lacks some. The profile shows 75,000 to 95,000 clones, over 90% of them singletons. Source: PBMCs, taken around atezolizumab (anti-PD-L1) treatment. Source of these receptors: a man aged 55 to 69 with urothelial cancer.

The chain uses TRBV5-1 and TRBJ1-6; 7 bases agree with TRBD1. J gave up 10 bases and V 0 bases, and 4 bases lay outside the gene matches. The CDR3 is made up of 14 amino acids. Germline-derived CDR1 and CDR2 are SGHRS and YFSETQ. CDR3 in DNA: TGCGCCAGCAGCTTGGGACAGGGTGAATCACCCCTCCACTTT. Translated: CASSLGQGESPLHF.

The chain is built from TRBV11-3 and TRBJ2-1; 7 nucleotides match TRBD2. CDR1 and CDR2 (germline): SGHNT, YENEEA. Trimming took 5 bases from V and 3 from J; bases not matched to a gene: 7. CDR3 length: 15 amino acids. CDR3 bases: TGTGCCAGCAGCCTAGGACGGGGGGTCTACAATGAGCAGTTCTTC. As protein: CASSLGRGVYNEQFF.

The chain links TRBV7-6 to TRBJ2-5; 7 bases align to TRBD2. Germline lookup yields CDR1 SGHVS and CDR2 FNYEAQ. CDR3 length: 13 amino acids. V lost 5 bases, J lost 5 bases, and 5 bases stayed unmatched. Here the CDR3 reads CASSQGLRETQYF. Written as DNA, the CDR3 is TGTGCCAGCAGCCAGGGACTACGGGAGACCCAGTACTTC.

The V and J genes are TRBV5-1 and TRBJ2-4; 7 bases line up with TRBD1. Germline CDR1 is SGHRS and CDR2 is YFSETQ. V dropped 2 bases and J dropped 5; count of bases not matched to a gene: 1. The CDR3 is 13 residues long. The DNA for the CDR3 is TGCGCCAGCAGCTTAGGGACAGAAAACATTCAGTACTTC. Translation: CASSLGTENIQYF.

The chain recombines TRBV2 with TRBJ2-1; 7 bases line up with TRBD1. The CDR3 has 15 residues. Germline CDR1 reads SNHLY; CDR2 reads FYNNEI. Trimming at V came to 5 bases and at J to 1 base, leaving 5 bases not matched to a gene. The CDR3 sequence: CASSPQTGSYNEQFF. The CDR3 DNA reads as TGTGCCAGCAGTCCCCAGACAGGGTCCTACAATGAGCAGTTCTTC. The whole variable domain, remainder taken from reference TRBV2 and TRBJ2-1, is EPEVTQTPSHQVTQMGQEVILRCVPISNHLYFYWYRQILGQKVEFLVSFYNNEISEKSEIFDDQFSVERPDGSNFTLKIRSTKLEDSAMYFCASSPQTGSYNEQFFGPGTRLTVL.

This clone has just a few counts. The V gene is TRBV4-3, the J gene TRBJ1-3; a possible D gene is TRBD1 (6 bases). The CDR3 runs to 17 residues. V lost 1 base, J lost 1 base, and 14 bases lay in between. From germline, CDR1 is LGHNA and CDR2 YSLEER. The CDR3 sequence: CASSQAPQGGSGNTIYF. The CDR3 nucleotides are TGCGCCAGCAGCCAAGCCCCACAGGGAGGGTCTGGAAACACCATATATTTT.

This clone was seen only once. This sequence joins TRBV4-1 and TRBJ1-6; D unclear. CDR1 is MGHRA, CDR2 YSYEKL, per germline. This CDR3 comprises 13 residues. Trimming left V 1 base short and J 9 bases short, with 7 bases between. The CDR3 is CASSQVLSSPLHF. The CDR3 bases are TGCGCCAGCAGCCAAGTGTTGAGTTCACCCCTCCACTTT.

V gene TRBV9 combines with J gene TRBJ2-5; 7 nucleotides agree with TRBD1. Trimming cost V 3 bases and J 1 base; bases outside gene matches: 6. The length of the CDR3 is 15 residues. From germline, CDR1 is SGDLS and CDR2 YYNGEE. The CDR3 DNA sequence: TGTGCCAGCAGCGGGGGACAGTCGTCCCAAGAGACCCAGTACTTC. Protein: CASSGGQSSQETQYF.

This sequence joins TRBV5-6 and TRBJ1-5; D remains ambiguous. The germline V gene encodes CDR1 SGHDT and CDR2 YYEEEE. V was clipped by 3 bases and J by 5 bases, with 6 bases between them. The CDR3 is 12 amino acids. The CDR3 sequence: CASSWADQPQHF. Here the CDR3 DNA reads TGTGCCAGCAGCTGGGCCGATCAGCCCCAGCATTTT.

This rearrangement joins TRBV7-3 to TRBJ2-3; TRBD2 might be the D (6 bases). The CDR3 runs 15 residues. The V and J ends lost 1 base and 3 bases respectively, with 11 bases between them. The germline V gene encodes CDR1 SGHTA and CDR2 FQGTGA. CDR3 in amino acids: CASSLRGDITDTQYF. The CDR3 DNA sequence: TGTGCCAGCAGCTTAAGGGGGGATATAACAGATACGCAGTATTTT.

V gene TRBV11-2 combines with J gene TRBJ2-1; 8 positions match TRBD2. CDR3 length: 15 amino acids. Germline V gene lookup returns CDR1 SGHAT and CDR2 FQNNGV. J gave up 9 bases and V 8 bases, and 15 bases lay outside the gene matches. The DNA for the CDR3 is TGTGCCAGCGCCCGGGCCGGGACTAGTTTTTTTGAGCAGTTCTTC. As protein: CASARAGTSFFEQFF.

V usage is TRBV27 and J usage is TRBJ2-7; possibly TRBD1 for D (5 bases). The CDR3 length is 14 residues. Germline V CDR1 and CDR2: MNHEY, SMNVEV (reference sequence). Deletions cut 6 bases from V and 4 bases from J, with 16 bases between. The CDR3 DNA reads as TGTGCCAGCAGCCTTAGGGCCAGGGATTACGAGCAGTACTTC. This sequence encodes CASSLRARDYEQYF.

The rearrangement links TRBV7-2 to TRBJ2-4, with D unclear. Germline V gives CDR1 SGHTA, CDR2 FQGNSA. This CDR3 spans 13 amino acids. The V end lost 3 bases, the J end lost 9 bases, and 12 bases lay between the germline ends. The CDR3 DNA follows: TGTGCCAGCAGCTTCGAACGATCGGGCATTCAGTACTTC. It yields the protein CASSFERSGIQYF.

The V call is TRBV18, the J call TRBJ1-5; weak D call: TRBD1 (5 bases). CDR1 and CDR2 (germline): KGHSH, LQKENI. The CDR3 has 14 amino acids. The V end lost 5 bases, the J end lost 6 bases, and 14 bases lay between the germline ends. CDR3 DNA: TGTGCCAGCTCAAAGCCGGCTAGGGGTCAGCCCCAGCATTTT. It yields the protein CASSKPARGQPQHF.

The J gene is TRBJ2-7, the V gene TRBV4-2, with unresolved D. The CDR3 sequence is 14 residues long. The V end lost 1 base, the J end lost 3 bases, and 10 bases lay between the germline ends. The germline CDR1 and CDR2 sequences are LGHNA and YNFKEQ. The CDR3 reads CASSQVVLNYEQYF. The CDR3 DNA reads TGTGCCAGCAGCCAAGTTGTCCTAAACTACGAGCAGTACTTC.

The chain employs TRBV29-1 and TRBJ2-2, with D maybe TRBD2 (6 bases). Germline values: CDR1 SQVTM, CDR2 ANQGSEA. This CDR3 is 14 amino acids long. The V end lost 3 bases, the J end lost 1 base, and 9 bases lay between the germline ends. The DNA of the CDR3 is TGCAGCGTTGAGGGGGGACTGAACACCGGGGAGCTGTTTTTT. Translation gives CSVEGGLNTGELFF.

The chain is built from TRBV5-1 and TRBJ2-2; TRBD2 matches at 10 bases. The CDR3 has 18 residues. V trimming: 1 base; J trimming: 1 base; junction bases outside the gene matches: 7. Germline values: CDR1 SGHRS, CDR2 YFSETQ. As DNA, the CDR3 is TGCGCCAGCAGCTTGACAGGAACTAGCGGGGAGAACACCGGGGAGCTGTTTTTT. Residues: CASSLTGTSGENTGELFF.